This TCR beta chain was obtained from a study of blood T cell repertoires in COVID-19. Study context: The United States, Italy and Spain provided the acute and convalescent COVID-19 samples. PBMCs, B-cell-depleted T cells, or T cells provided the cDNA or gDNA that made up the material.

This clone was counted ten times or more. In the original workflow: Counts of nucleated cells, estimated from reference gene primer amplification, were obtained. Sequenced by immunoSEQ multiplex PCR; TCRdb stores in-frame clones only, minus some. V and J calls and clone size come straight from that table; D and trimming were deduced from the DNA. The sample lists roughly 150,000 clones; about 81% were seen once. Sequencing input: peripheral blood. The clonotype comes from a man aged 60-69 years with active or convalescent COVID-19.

CDR3 sequence reads: CASSLGTGQPYEQYF. The CDR3 region has the DNA TGCGCCAGCAGCTTGGGGACGGGACAGCCTTACGAGCAGTACTTC. The chain uses TRBV5-1 and TRBJ2-7, with 7 bases that match TRBD1. The germline V gene has CDR1 SGHRS and CDR2 YFSETQ. Trimming at V came to 0 bases and at J to 4 bases, leaving 7 bases not matched to a gene. The CDR3 runs 15 residues.